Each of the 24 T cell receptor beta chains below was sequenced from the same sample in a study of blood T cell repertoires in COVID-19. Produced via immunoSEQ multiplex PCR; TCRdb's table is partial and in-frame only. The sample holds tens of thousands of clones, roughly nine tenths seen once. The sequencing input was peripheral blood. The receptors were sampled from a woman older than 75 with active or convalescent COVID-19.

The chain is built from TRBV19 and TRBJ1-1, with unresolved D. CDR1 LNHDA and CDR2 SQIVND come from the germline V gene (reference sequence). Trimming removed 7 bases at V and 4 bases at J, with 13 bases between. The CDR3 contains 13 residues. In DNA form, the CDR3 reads TGTGCCAGTAAAGTAGGACTGGGCACTGAAGCTTTCTTT. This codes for CASKVGLGTEAFF.

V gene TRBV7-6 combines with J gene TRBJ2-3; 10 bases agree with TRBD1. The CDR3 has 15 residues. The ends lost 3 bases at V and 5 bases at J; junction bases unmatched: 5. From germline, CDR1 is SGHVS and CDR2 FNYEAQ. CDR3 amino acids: CASSFGTGVGDTQYF. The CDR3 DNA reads TGTGCCAGCAGCTTCGGGACAGGGGTCGGAGATACGCAGTATTTT.

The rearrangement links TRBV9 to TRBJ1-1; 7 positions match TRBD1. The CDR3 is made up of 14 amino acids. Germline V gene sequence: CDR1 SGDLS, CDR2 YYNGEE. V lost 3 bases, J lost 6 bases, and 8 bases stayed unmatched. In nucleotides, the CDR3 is TGTGCCAGCAGCGCGCGACAGGGCGGGGCTGAAGCTTTCTTT. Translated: CASSARQGGAEAFF. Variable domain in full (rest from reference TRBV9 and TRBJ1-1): DSGVTQTPKHLITATGQRVTLRCSPRSGDLSVYWYQQSLDQGLQFLIQYYNGEERAKGNILERFSAQQFPDLHSELNLSSLELGDSALYFCASSARQGGAEAFFGQGTRLTVV.

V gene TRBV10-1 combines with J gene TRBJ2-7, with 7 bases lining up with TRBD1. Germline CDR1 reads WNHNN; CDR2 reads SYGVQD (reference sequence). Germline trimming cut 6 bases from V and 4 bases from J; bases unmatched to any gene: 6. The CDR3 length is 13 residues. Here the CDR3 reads CASSGQGVYEQYF. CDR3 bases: TGCGCCAGCAGCGGTCAGGGGGTTTACGAGCAGTACTTC.

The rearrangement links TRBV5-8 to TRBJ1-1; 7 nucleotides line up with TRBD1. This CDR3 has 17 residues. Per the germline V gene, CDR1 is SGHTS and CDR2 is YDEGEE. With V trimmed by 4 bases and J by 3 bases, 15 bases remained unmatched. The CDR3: CASSGDLPGQRDTEAFF. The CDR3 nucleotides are TGTGCCAGCAGCGGGGATCTACCGGGACAGCGAGACACTGAAGCTTTCTTT.

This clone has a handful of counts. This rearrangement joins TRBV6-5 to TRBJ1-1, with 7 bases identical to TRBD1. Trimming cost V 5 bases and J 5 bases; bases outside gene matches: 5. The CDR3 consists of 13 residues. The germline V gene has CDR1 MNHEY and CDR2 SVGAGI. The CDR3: CASSKQGKTEAFF. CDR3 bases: TGTGCCAGCAGTAAACAGGGGAAGACTGAAGCTTTCTTT.

The CDR3 loop reads CAWSARVSPLHF. The CDR3 coding sequence is TGTGCCTGGAGTGCGAGGGTTTCACCCCTCCACTTT. The chain joins TRBV30 to TRBJ1-6; D uncertain. The V end was cut by 1 base, the J end by 9 bases, with 7 bases between. The CDR3 loop spans 12 amino acids. Germline CDR1 reads GTSNPN; CDR2 reads SVGIG (reference sequence).

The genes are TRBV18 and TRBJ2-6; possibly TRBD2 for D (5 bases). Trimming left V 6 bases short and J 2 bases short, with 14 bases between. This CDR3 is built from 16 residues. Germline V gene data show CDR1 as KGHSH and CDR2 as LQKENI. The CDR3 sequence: CASSSGLLAGANVLTF. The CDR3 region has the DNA TGTGCCAGCTCTTCAGGACTGCTCGCTGGGGCCAACGTCCTGACTTTC. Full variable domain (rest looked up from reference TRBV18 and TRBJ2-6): NAGVMQNPRHLVRRRGQEARLRCSPMKGHSHVYWYRQLPEEGLKFMVYLQKENIIDESGMPKERFSAEFPKEGPSILRIQQVVRGDSAAYFCASSSGLLAGANVLTFGAGSRLTVL.

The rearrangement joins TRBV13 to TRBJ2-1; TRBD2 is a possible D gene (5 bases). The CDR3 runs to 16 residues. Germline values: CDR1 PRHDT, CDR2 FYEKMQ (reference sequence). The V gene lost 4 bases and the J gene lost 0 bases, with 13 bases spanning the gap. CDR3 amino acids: CASSSSATSSYNEQFF. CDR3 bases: TGTGCCAGCAGCTCCTCTGCCACTAGCTCCTACAATGAGCAGTTCTTC.

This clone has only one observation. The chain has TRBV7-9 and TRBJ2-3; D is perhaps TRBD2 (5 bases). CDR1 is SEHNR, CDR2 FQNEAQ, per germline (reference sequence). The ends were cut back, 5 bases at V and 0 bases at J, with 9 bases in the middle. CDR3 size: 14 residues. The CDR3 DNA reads TGTGCCAGCAGCAGGACTGCCAGCACAGATACGCAGTATTTT. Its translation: CASSRTASTDTQYF.

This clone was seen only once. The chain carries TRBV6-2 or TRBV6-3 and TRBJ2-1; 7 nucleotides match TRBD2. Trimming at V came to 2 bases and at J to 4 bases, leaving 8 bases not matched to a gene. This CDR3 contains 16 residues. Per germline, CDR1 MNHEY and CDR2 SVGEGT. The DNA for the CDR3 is TGTGCCAGCAGTTACCTGAGACTAGCAAGTTACAATGAGCAGTTCTTC. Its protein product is CASSYLRLASYNEQFF.

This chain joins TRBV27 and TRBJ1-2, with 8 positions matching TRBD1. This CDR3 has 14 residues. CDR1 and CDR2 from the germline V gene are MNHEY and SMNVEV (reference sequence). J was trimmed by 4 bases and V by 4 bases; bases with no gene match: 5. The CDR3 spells CASSSGGAFYGYTF. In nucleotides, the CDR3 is TGTGCCAGCAGTTCAGGGGGCGCGTTCTATGGCTACACCTTC.

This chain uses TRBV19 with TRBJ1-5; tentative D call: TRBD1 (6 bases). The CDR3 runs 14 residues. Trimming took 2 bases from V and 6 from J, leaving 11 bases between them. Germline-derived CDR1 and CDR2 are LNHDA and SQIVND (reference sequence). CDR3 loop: CASSIRPGVQPQHF. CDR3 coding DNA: TGTGCCAGTAGTATAAGGCCAGGGGTTCAGCCCCAGCATTTT.

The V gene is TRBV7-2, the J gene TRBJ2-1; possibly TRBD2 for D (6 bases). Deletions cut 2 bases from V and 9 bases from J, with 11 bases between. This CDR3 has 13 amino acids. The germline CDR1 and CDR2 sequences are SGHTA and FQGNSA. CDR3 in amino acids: CASSLPGRGEQFF. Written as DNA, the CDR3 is TGTGCCAGCAGCTTACCCGGGAGAGGTGAGCAGTTCTTC.

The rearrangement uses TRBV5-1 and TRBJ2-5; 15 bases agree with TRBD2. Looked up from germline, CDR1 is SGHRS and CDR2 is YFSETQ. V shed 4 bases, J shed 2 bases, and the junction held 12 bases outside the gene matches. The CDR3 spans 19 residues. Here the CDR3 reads CASSLTGLAGGGPQETQYF. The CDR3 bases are TGCGCCAGCAGCCTTACTGGACTAGCGGGGGGGGGCCCGCAAGAGACCCAGTACTTC. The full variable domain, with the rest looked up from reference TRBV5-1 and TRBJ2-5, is KAGVTQTPRYLIKTRGQQVTLSCSPISGHRSVSWYQQTPGQGLQFLFEYFSETQRNKGNFPGRFSGRQFSNSRSEMNVSTLELGDSALYLCASSLTGLAGGGPQETQYFGPGTRLLVL.

The CDR3 bases are TGTGCCAGCAGCTTGGCTGGGGGGAAAAACATTCAGTACTTC. This sequence encodes CASSLAGGKNIQYF. V and J are TRBV5-4 and TRBJ2-4, with D perhaps matching TRBD2 (6 bases). This CDR3 contains 14 residues. From germline, CDR1 is SGHNT and CDR2 YYREEE (reference sequence). The V and J ends lost 0 bases and 4 bases respectively, with 8 bases between them.

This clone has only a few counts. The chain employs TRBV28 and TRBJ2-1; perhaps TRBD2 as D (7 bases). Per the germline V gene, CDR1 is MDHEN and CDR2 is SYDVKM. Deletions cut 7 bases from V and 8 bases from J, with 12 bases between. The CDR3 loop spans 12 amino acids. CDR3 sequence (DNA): TGTGCCAGCACCGAGGGGGGGGATGAGCAGTTCTTC. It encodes CASTEGGDEQFF. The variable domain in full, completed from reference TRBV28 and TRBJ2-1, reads DVKVTQSSRYLVKRTGEKVFLECVQDMDHENMFWYRQDPGLGLRLIYFSYDVKMKEKGDIPEGYSVSREKKERFSLILESASTNQTSMYLCASTEGGDEQFFGPGTRLTVL.

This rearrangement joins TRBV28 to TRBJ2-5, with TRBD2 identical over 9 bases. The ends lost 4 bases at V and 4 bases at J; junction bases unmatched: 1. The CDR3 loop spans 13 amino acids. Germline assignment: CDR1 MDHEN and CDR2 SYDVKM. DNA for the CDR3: TGTGCCAGCAGTTATAGCGGGAGAGAGACCCAGTACTTC. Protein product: CASSYSGRETQYF. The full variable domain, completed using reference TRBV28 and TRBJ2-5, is DVKVTQSSRYLVKRTGEKVFLECVQDMDHENMFWYRQDPGLGLRLIYFSYDVKMKEKGDIPEGYSVSREKKERFSLILESASTNQTSMYLCASSYSGRETQYFGPGTRLLVL.

The CDR3 DNA reads as TGTGCCAGCAGCTTAGATGGTAGCGGTAGGACCTACGAGCAGTACTTC. Translating it yields CASSLDGSGRTYEQYF. This chain uses TRBV7-2 with TRBJ2-7, with D possibly being TRBD2 (6 bases). The CDR3 is 16 amino acids. Germline V gene lookup returns CDR1 SGHTA and CDR2 FQGNSA. V was shortened by 1 base and J by 2 bases, with 15 bases between the two germline ends.

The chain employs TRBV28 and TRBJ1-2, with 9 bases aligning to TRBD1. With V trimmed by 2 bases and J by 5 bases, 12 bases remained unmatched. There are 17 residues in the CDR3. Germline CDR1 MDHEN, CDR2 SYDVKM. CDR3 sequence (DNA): TGTGCCAGCAGTTTACACCAGACCGGGACAGGGAGGTATGGCTACACCTTC. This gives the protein CASSLHQTGTGRYGYTF.

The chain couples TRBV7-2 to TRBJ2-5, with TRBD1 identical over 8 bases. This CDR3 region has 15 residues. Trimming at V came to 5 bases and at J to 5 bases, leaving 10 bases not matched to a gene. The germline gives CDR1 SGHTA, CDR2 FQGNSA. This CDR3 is CASSADRGVWETQYF. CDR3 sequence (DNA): TGTGCCAGCAGCGCTGACAGGGGAGTCTGGGAGACCCAGTACTTC.

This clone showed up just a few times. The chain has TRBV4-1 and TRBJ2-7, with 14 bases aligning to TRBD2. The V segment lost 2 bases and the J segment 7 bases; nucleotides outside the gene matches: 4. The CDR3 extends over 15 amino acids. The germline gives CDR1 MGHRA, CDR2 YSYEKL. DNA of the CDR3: TGCGCCAGCAGCCAATACGGACTAGCGGGAGGAGAGCAGTACTTC. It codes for CASSQYGLAGGEQYF.

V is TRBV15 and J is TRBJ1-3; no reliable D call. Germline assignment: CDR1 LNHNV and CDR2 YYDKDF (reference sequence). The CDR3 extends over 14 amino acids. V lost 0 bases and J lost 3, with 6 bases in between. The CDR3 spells CATSREAVGNTIYF. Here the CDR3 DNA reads TGTGCCACCAGCAGAGAGGCAGTTGGAAACACCATATATTTT.

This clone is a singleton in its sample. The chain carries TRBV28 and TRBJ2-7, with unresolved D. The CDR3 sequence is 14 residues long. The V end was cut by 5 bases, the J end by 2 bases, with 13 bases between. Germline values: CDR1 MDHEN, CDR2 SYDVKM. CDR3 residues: CASSRSGSAYEQYF. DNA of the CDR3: TGTGCCAGCAGTCGGTCCGGGTCCGCCTACGAGCAGTACTTC.